A single T cell receptor (beta chain) is shown here with its context. At least ten counts were recorded for this clonotype. Its binding antigen is unknown. Nothing much larger sits one base from this clone, and base qualities are not available. Moderately to severely active disease, a Clinical Activity Score of at least 3, a NOSPECS grade of at least 4, and a duration under 3 months were present in ophthalmopathy patients. Any patient with an uncontrolled infection, another autoimmune disease, pregnancy or lactation was excluded. Clinical symptoms, serum thyroxine and TRAb, thyroid ultrasound, and orbital computed tomography formed the basis for the diagnoses. PBMCs were isolated from more than 8 ml of fresh peripheral blood by Ficoll-Paque density gradient centrifugation. Total RNA was extracted with Trizol reagent, and quality was checked on an Agilent 2100 Bioanalyzer. Taken from cysteine to phenylalanine, the CDR3 has 20 residues. CDR3 DNA only is kept here, 60 bases in frame from base 1. V is reduced by 4 bases and J by 1 base, leaving a spacing of 29 bases between them. The germline V gene gives CDR1 as SGHDT and CDR2 as YYEEEE.

The sample belongs to a study of T cells in Graves' hyperthyroidism and ophthalmopathy (dated by TCRdb to between 2017 and 2020). General notes on the study: Peripheral blood was collected at initial diagnosis, before any treatment. In more than 5 Graves' hyperthyroidism patients, the study also compared T-cell repertoires from thyroid tissue with T-cell repertoires from blood. According to the paper, TCR Vbeta CDR3 sequencing was carried out on around 140 peripheral blood samples, which came from under 50 ophthalmopathy, under 85 hyperthyroidism and about 17 progressor patients. An independent validation cohort of around 19 hyperthyroidism patients and over 15 patients who later progressed to ophthalmopathy tested prospective prediction of ophthalmopathy. Following sampling, methimazole starting at 30 mg daily was given to hyperthyroidism patients, and high-dose intravenous methylprednisolone was given to ophthalmopathy patients. The 90 to 100 discovery patients were randomly divided into training and test sets at a 7:3 ratio. TCR V-J signatures able to tell the groups apart were searched for in a discovery cohort of approximately 95 patients, of whom 43 had Graves' ophthalmopathy and roughly 58 had stable Graves' hyperthyroidism.

Study-wide conclusions, independent of this receptor: In validation, the model predicted progression to ophthalmopathy with approximately 71% sensitivity and about 72% specificity, a median of approximately 6.7 months before onset. A model built on a 13 V-J signature distinguished ophthalmopathy from stable hyperthyroidism, reaching around 87% sensitivity and around 82% specificity in cross-validation and 80%/75% in testing. Sample size was not statistically predetermined, and investigators were not blinded to group allocation. Most expanded thyroid clonotypes (frequency above 0.001) were also found in blood, which suggests that blood repertoires may mirror thyroid immune responses.

The TCR beta CDR3 regions were amplified from the RNA transcripts. For the first round of RT-PCR on the TCR CDR3, the HTBI primer set was used together with the Qiagen OneStep RT-PCR kit. The libraries were constructed in a second round of multiplex PCR and then size-selected and purified. Sequencing of the libraries was done on an Illumina HiSeq2000 using paired-end 100 bp reads. In the authors' own workflow: SOAPnuke was used to process the raw data, removing reads that contained adapters or uncalled bases, had a mean Phred below 15, or lacked an exact match to the constant primer or identifier. COPE v1.2.5 was used to merge high-quality paired reads, and clonotypes were defined as unique nucleotide sequences. MiTCR v1.1 was used to align the clonotypes against IMGT TRBV, TRBD and TRBJ reference segments. The analysis was restricted to V-J combinations with a frequency above 0.0001, which together covered 99.2% of the repertoires. The TCS score was defined as the ratio of F50 (clonal expansion) to E x V (chaos), calculated using BLOSUM62-based TCRdist between CDR3 peptides within each V-J. Welch's t-statistics and random forest reduced roughly 530 V-J features to 10 to 15, which were used in a naive Bayes classifier (R e1071). TCRdb reprocessing: public reads trimmed at Q25 with fastp, clones called with MiXCR, in-frame beta chains kept. All rows with the same CDR3 protein become a single entry with the most common DNA and genes. These V and J calls originate from TCRdb's pipeline instead of the authors' own analysis. Recorded for this sample are about 590,000 distinct CDR3 sequences; 14% of them occurred a single time. The ten most abundant clones make up 7.1% of the sample.

This TCR was recovered from a woman between 18 and 29 years old with Graves' ophthalmopathy. Sample: blood. The chain is encoded by TRBV5-6 joined to TRBJ1-1, with TRBD1 as a weak D call on 6 bases. The CDR3 amino acid sequence is: CASSQEVYFMRGGRNTEAFF. The nucleotides are TGTGCCAGCAGCCAAGAGGTTTATTTTATGCGGGGGGGGCGGAACACTGAAGCTTTCTTT.